Below, 10 T cell receptor beta chains from the same sample are listed, as sequenced in a study of early T cells in non-severe SARS-CoV-2 infection. TCRdb reprocessed the 5' RACE reads with MiXCR, giving one entry per CDR3 protein. Found here are about 32,000 distinct CDR3 sequences, around 4.1% of them singletons; the top ten hold roughly 5.5%. What was sequenced was whole blood. The receptors come from an adult who was a healthcare worker with PCR-confirmed SARS-CoV-2 infection or an uninfected control (not recorded which).

This clonotype occurred many times. The V and J genes are TRBV9 and TRBJ2-1; 9 bases map to TRBD2. Germline CDR1 SGDLS, CDR2 YYNGEE. Germline trimming cut 0 bases from V and 1 base from J; bases unmatched to any gene: 5. The CDR3 is made up of 17 amino acids. The CDR3 region has the DNA TGTGCCAGCAGCGTAGGTACTAGCGGGTTATCCTACAATGAGCAGTTCTTC. It is translated as CASSVGTSGLSYNEQFF.

Many counts were recorded for this clonotype. The chain carries TRBV7-2 and TRBJ2-1, with TRBD1 matching 10 bases. V gave up 3 bases and J gave up 7 bases; unmatched junction bases: 6. The V gene's germline CDR1 is SGHTA and CDR2 FQGNSA. The CDR3 contains 15 residues. As DNA, the CDR3 is TGTGCCAGCAGCTTCGACAGGGGGCCTCTTAATGAGCAGTTCTTC. Encoded protein: CASSFDRGPLNEQFF.

This clonotype was counted ten times or more. V and J are TRBV14 and TRBJ1-1; TRBD1 agrees at 7 bases. This CDR3 is built from 15 residues. V trimming: 2 bases; J trimming: 1 base; junction bases outside the gene matches: 4. Germline V CDR1 and CDR2: SGHDN, FVKESK. CDR3 nucleotide sequence: TGTGCCAGCAGCCAAAACAGGGGCCCGAACACTGAAGCTTTCTTT. Amino acid sequence: CASSQNRGPNTEAFF.

This clonotype came up a few times. The genes are TRBV7-9 and TRBJ2-7; D remains unclear. The CDR3 loop spans 14 amino acids. Trimming shortened V by 0 bases and J by 2 bases, and 8 bases separated the two germline ends. Per the germline V gene, CDR1 is SEHNR and CDR2 is FQNEAQ (reference sequence). CDR3 coding DNA: TGTGCCAGCAGCTTAGCAGACTCTACCTACGAGCAGTACTTC. Its translation is CASSLADSTYEQYF.

This clonotype was detected many times. V is TRBV28 and J is TRBJ1-1; D remains ambiguous. Germline V CDR1 and CDR2: MDHEN, SYDVKM. The CDR3 runs to 14 residues. Trimming took off 2 bases at V and 8 bases at J, with 15 bases between the two ends. This chain's CDR3 is CASSLGQQMGEAFF. The CDR3, as DNA: TGTGCCAGCAGTTTAGGGCAGCAGATGGGGGAAGCTTTCTTT.

This clonotype turned up a few times. V and J are TRBV6-2 or TRBV6-3 and TRBJ2-2; D remains unclear. V shed 4 bases and J shed 4 bases, with 7 bases lying between them. This CDR3 region has 13 residues. CDR1 and CDR2 from the germline V gene are MNHEY and SVGEGT. The CDR3 sequence: CASSFTTTGELFF. In DNA, the CDR3 is TGTGCCAGCAGTTTCACAACCACCGGGGAGCTGTTTTTT.

V and J are TRBV9 and TRBJ2-1; 9 bases line up with TRBD2. Germline CDR1 reads SGDLS; CDR2 reads YYNGEE. J was trimmed by 9 bases and V by 4 bases; bases with no gene match: 14. This CDR3 comprises 16 residues. CDR3 sequence reads: CASSSPWREGRGEQFF. DNA of the CDR3: TGTGCCAGCAGCTCCCCATGGCGGGAGGGCCGGGGTGAGCAGTTCTTC.

This clonotype occurred many times. V usage is TRBV4-2 and J usage is TRBJ2-3; 7 bases match TRBD1. The V gene end was trimmed by 0 bases and the J gene end by 3 bases; junction bases not matched to a gene: 6. This CDR3 has 16 amino acids. The V gene's germline CDR1 is LGHNA and CDR2 YNFKEQ. CDR3 DNA sequence: TGTGCCAGCAGCCAAGATCAAGGGGGCGCGACAGATACGCAGTATTTT. It codes for CASSQDQGGATDTQYF.

Many counts were recorded for this clonotype. The gene calls are TRBV29-1 and TRBJ2-7; 8 bases are a match to TRBD2. The CDR3 consists of 13 residues. Germline V gene data show CDR1 as SQVTM and CDR2 as ANQGSEA. The J segment lost 1 base and the V segment lost 7 bases, leaving 6 bases of the junction unmatched. The CDR3 DNA follows: TGCAGCGGATTTACTAGCGGATCCTACGAGCAGTACTTC. The encoded protein is CSGFTSGSYEQYF.

This clonotype was detected only a few times. The chain joins TRBV20-1 to TRBJ2-7, with TRBD1 matching 8 bases. In germline, CDR1 is DFQATT, CDR2 SNEGSKA (reference sequence). The CDR3 loop spans 13 amino acids. The V and J ends lost 6 bases and 1 base, in that order; junction bases with no gene match: 5. The CDR3 here is CSAGDRRSYEQYF. As DNA, the CDR3 is TGCAGTGCAGGGGACAGGAGATCCTACGAGCAGTACTTC.